The clone carrying this TCR beta chain showed up many times. As yet, its antigen is unknown. These data originate in a study of T-cell memory formation after mild COVID-19. Study findings and constraints: Confirmation of SARS-CoV-2 specificity was lacking for second-wave clones peaking day 37. Researchers found some responding clones in pre-infection memory, a sign that cross-reactive memory joined.

A single record per CDR3 protein comes from TCRdb applying MiXCR to the 5' RACE reads. The table has roughly 14,000 distinct CDR3 sequences, about 22% seen once. Trimming took 11 bases from V and 3 from J, leaving 16 bases between them. The CDR3 is 14 residues long. In germline, CDR1 is SNHLY, CDR2 FYNNEI. Material: PBMCs or a T cell subset sorted from them (not recorded which). The chain links TRBV2 to TRBJ1-4; weak D call: TRBD1 (6 bases). The receptor was isolated from a man aged 18-30 years who had mild COVID-19 (a few samples of this study predate the infection). Cell type and time point are not known. CDR3 bases: TGTGCCTTTAATTGGGGGCCAGCTAATGAAAAACTGTTTTTT. Its protein is CAFNWGPANEKLFF.